This TCR beta chain was sequenced during a study of blood T cells in healthy people across ages. Then a second PCR, running about 7 to 11 cycles, was carried out with a sample-barcoded 5' primer and a J-beta primer mix. A single record per CDR3 protein comes from TCRdb applying MiXCR to the 5' RACE reads. The sample has about 1.4 million distinct CDR3 sequences, 55% to 75% seen once. CDR1 is SQVTM, CDR2 ANQGSEA, per germline. The V segment lost 1 base and the J segment 8 bases; nucleotides outside the gene matches: 8. This CDR3 contains 16 residues. This sequence was found in a man aged 18 to 30 in good health. The chain employs TRBV29-1 and TRBJ2-1; the match to TRBD2 covers 13 bases. Sequences were obtained from blood. CDR3 in DNA: TGCAGCGTTGAAGGTACTAGCGGGGGGGCCGGGGATGAGCAGTTCTTC. This sequence encodes CSVEGTSGGAGDEQFF.